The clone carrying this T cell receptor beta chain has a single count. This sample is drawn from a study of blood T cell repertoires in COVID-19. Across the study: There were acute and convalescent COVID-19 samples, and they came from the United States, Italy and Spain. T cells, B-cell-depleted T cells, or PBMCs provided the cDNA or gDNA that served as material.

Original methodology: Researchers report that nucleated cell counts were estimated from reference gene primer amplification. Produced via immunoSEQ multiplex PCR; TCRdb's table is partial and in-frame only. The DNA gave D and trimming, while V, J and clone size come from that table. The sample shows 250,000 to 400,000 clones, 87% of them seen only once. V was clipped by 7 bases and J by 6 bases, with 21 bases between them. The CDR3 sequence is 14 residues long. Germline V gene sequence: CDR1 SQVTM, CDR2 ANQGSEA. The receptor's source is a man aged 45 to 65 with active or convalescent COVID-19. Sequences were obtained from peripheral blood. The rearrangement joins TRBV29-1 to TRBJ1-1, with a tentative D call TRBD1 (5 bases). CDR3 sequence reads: CSAGGTALTAEAFF. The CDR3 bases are TGCAGCGCCGGTGGGACTGCCTTAACCGCTGAAGCTTTCTTT.